This TCR beta chain is from a study of technical replicates of blood from a handful of donors (dated 2017 in TCRdb). Turning to this clone: Its antigen is currently not known. The sample holds no much larger clone one base away, and base qualities are not on file.

The germline V gene gives CDR1 as MNHEY and CDR2 as SVGAGI. Unmatched junction bases come to 5, with V trimmed by 6 bases and J by 0 bases. Including cysteine and phenylalanine, the CDR3 has 15 amino acids. The retained sequence is limited to the CDR3, 45 bases, with the frame set at the first base. Libraries came from the immunoSEQ multiplex PCR assay. TCRdb took this table from immuneACCESS and kept in-frame rearrangements with V and J called. Such tables lack part of the clones; where checked against another copy, unresolved V genes explain under half of the gap, and the rest is unexplained. The sample table holds about 81,000 clones, of which approximately 96% were seen once. Around 0.39% of the sample belongs to the ten largest clones.

The sequence derives from a human donor in good health. The chain is encoded by TRBV6-5 joined to TRBJ2-3; a stretch of 8 junction bases matches TRBD2. Source material: T cells isolated from PBMCs. The CDR3 sequence is CASRRVAGSTDTQYF. The DNA reads as follows: TGTGCCAGCAGGCGGGTAGCGGGAAGCACAGATACGCAGTATTTT.